This is a list of T cell receptor beta chains from one sample in a study of OX40 agonist ivuxolimab in advanced cancers. Sequencing used immunoSEQ multiplex PCR; TCRdb keeps in-frame clones, though not all of them. The sample shows 20,000 to 25,000 clones, over 80% of them seen only once. Source: CD4+ or CD8+ T cells sorted from blood, taken in a trial of the OX40 agonist ivuxolimab. The origin of the receptors is an adult with an advanced solid tumor such as melanoma, head and neck, liver or kidney cancer. Both conserved end residues are part of each CDR3. D genes are given only for firm matches. Size tells how often a clone was seen (once, few, many) or the class of an expanded clone, and some rows leave it out.

CDR3aa: CASSLGAGNEQFF; CDR3nt: TGTGCCAGCAGCTTAGGCGCAGGGAATGAGCAGTTCTTC; abundance: .; d_gene: .; v_gene: TRBV7-3; j_gene: TRBJ2-1
CDR3aa: CASSTPETATGELFF; CDR3nt: TGCGCCAGCAGCACCCCCGAGACAGCGACCGGGGAGCTGTTTTTT; abundance: .; d_gene: .; v_gene: TRBV5-1; j_gene: TRBJ2-2
CDR3aa: CASRGTSGTGELFF; CDR3nt: TGTGCCAGCAGAGGGACTAGCGGCACCGGGGAGCTGTTTTTT; abundance: .; d_gene: TRBD2; v_gene: TRBV6-6; j_gene: TRBJ2-2
CDR3aa: CASSPSGHSSYEQYF; CDR3nt: TGTGCCAGCTCACCCTCGGGACACAGCTCCTACGAGCAGTACTTC; abundance: few; d_gene: .; v_gene: TRBV18; j_gene: TRBJ2-7
CDR3aa: CASSRGQSGNTIYF; CDR3nt: TGTGCCAGCAGCCGAGGACAGTCTGGAAACACCATATATTTT; abundance: .; d_gene: .; v_gene: TRBV7-9; j_gene: TRBJ1-3
CDR3aa: CASSLTGEGYGYTF; CDR3nt: TGTGCCAGCAGCTTGACAGGGGAGGGATATGGCTACACCTTC; abundance: .; d_gene: TRBD1; v_gene: TRBV5-5; j_gene: TRBJ1-2
CDR3aa: CASSFEQATQYF; CDR3nt: TGTGCCAGCAGCTTCGAGCAAGCTACGCAGTATTTT; abundance: few; d_gene: .; v_gene: TRBV7-6; j_gene: TRBJ2-3
CDR3aa: CASTRGDAYEQYF; CDR3nt: TGTGCCAGCACCCGGGGGGACGCGTACGAGCAGTACTTC; abundance: .; d_gene: TRBD2; v_gene: TRBV6-6; j_gene: TRBJ2-7
CDR3aa: CAWKVGGSGQFF; CDR3nt: TGTGCCTGGAAAGTAGGCGGTTCAGGGCAGTTCTTC; abundance: once; d_gene: .; v_gene: TRBV30; j_gene: TRBJ2-1
CDR3aa: CASSVEPGLAGSQYF; CDR3nt: TGTGCCAGCAGCGTAGAACCGGGACTAGCGGGATCTCAGTACTTC; abundance: .; d_gene: TRBD2; v_gene: TRBV9; j_gene: TRBJ2-4
CDR3aa: CASSQTGPLAGGPDEQFF; CDR3nt: TGTGCCAGCAGCCAGACAGGTCCCTTGGCGGGAGGGCCCGATGAGCAGTTCTTC; abundance: few; d_gene: TRBD2; v_gene: TRBV4-2; j_gene: TRBJ2-1
CDR3aa: CSVRPQDTQYF; CDR3nt: TGCAGCGTTCGCCCCCAAGATACGCAGTATTTT; abundance: .; d_gene: .; v_gene: TRBV29-1; j_gene: TRBJ2-3
CDR3aa: CASSQTNQPQHF; CDR3nt: TGCGCCAGCAGTCAGACAAATCAGCCCCAGCATTTT; abundance: .; d_gene: .; v_gene: TRBV10-2; j_gene: TRBJ1-5
CDR3aa: CASMSGYSPLHF; CDR3nt: TGTGCCAGCATGAGCGGGTATTCACCCCTCCACTTT; abundance: .; d_gene: .; v_gene: TRBV27; j_gene: TRBJ1-6
CDR3aa: CASSMFREGLPGQFF; CDR3nt: TGTGCCAGTAGTATGTTCCGGGAGGGTCTACCCGGGCAGTTCTTC; abundance: .; d_gene: TRBD2; v_gene: TRBV19; j_gene: TRBJ2-1
CDR3aa: CASSQEGADQETQYF; CDR3nt: TGCGCCAGCAGCCAAGAAGGAGCGGACCAAGAGACCCAGTACTTC; abundance: .; d_gene: .; v_gene: TRBV4-1; j_gene: TRBJ2-5
CDR3aa: CASSLGLGGPTVYEQYF; CDR3nt: TGTGCCAGCAGCTTAGGCCTGGGGGGTCCTACAGTCTACGAGCAGTACTTC; abundance: .; d_gene: .; v_gene: TRBV11-2; j_gene: TRBJ2-7
CDR3aa: CASSYLSGANVLTF; CDR3nt: TGTGCCAGCAGTTACCTCTCTGGGGCCAACGTCCTGACTTTC; abundance: .; d_gene: .; v_gene: TRBV6-6; j_gene: TRBJ2-6
CDR3aa: CASSRTGNRYEQYF; CDR3nt: TGTGCCAGCAGCAGGACAGGGAATAGATACGAGCAGTACTTC; abundance: .; d_gene: .; v_gene: TRBV21-1; j_gene: TRBJ2-7
CDR3aa: CASSQGTGLGTDTQYF; CDR3nt: TGCGCCAGCAGCCAAGGAACAGGGTTGGGGACAGATACGCAGTATTTT; abundance: .; d_gene: .; v_gene: TRBV4-3; j_gene: TRBJ2-3
CDR3aa: CSIRRTEYEQYF; CDR3nt: TGCAGCATACGACGGACGGAATACGAGCAGTACTTC; abundance: few; d_gene: .; v_gene: TRBV29-1; j_gene: TRBJ2-7
CDR3aa: CASSPTGADHEQYF; CDR3nt: TGTGCCAGCTCACCGACAGGGGCTGACCACGAGCAGTACTTC; abundance: .; d_gene: TRBD1; v_gene: TRBV18; j_gene: TRBJ2-7
CDR3aa: CASSLRASGRTDYNEQFF; CDR3nt: TGTGCCAGCAGCTTACGGGCTAGCGGGAGGACTGACTACAATGAGCAGTTCTTC; abundance: .; d_gene: TRBD2; v_gene: TRBV7-2; j_gene: TRBJ2-1
CDR3aa: CASSDPTGPGNTIYF; CDR3nt: TGTGCCAGCAGTGACCCGACAGGGCCTGGAAACACCATATATTTT; abundance: .; d_gene: TRBD1; v_gene: TRBV2; j_gene: TRBJ1-3
CDR3aa: CASSEGQGRQPQHF; CDR3nt: TGTGCCAGCAGTGAAGGACAGGGTCGCCAGCCCCAGCATTTT; abundance: .; d_gene: TRBD1; v_gene: TRBV2; j_gene: TRBJ1-5
CDR3aa: CASSFEAGMSGELFF; CDR3nt: TGCGCCAGCAGCTTTGAGGCCGGGATGAGCGGGGAGCTGTTTTTT; abundance: .; d_gene: .; v_gene: TRBV5-1; j_gene: TRBJ2-2
CDR3aa: CASSQAYPRGATEAFF; CDR3nt: TGCGCCAGCAGCCAAGCGTACCCCCGGGGGGCAACTGAAGCTTTCTTT; abundance: .; d_gene: .; v_gene: TRBV4-1; j_gene: TRBJ1-1
CDR3aa: CASSLVGLAAGEQYF; CDR3nt: TGCGCCAGCAGCTTGGTAGGACTAGCCGCCGGCGAGCAGTACTTC; abundance: .; d_gene: TRBD2; v_gene: TRBV5-1; j_gene: TRBJ2-7
CDR3aa: CASSARGASSYNEQFF; CDR3nt: TGTGCCAGCAGTGCCCGGGGGGCTAGTTCGTACAATGAGCAGTTCTTC; abundance: .; d_gene: .; v_gene: TRBV6-1; j_gene: TRBJ2-1
CDR3aa: CTSSRRTAGGRHSTDTQYF; CDR3nt: TGCACCAGCAGCCGAAGAACAGCGGGGGGCCGGCATAGCACAGATACGCAGTATTTT; abundance: .; d_gene: .; v_gene: TRBV1; j_gene: TRBJ2-3
CDR3aa: CASSEGYNSPLHF; CDR3nt: TGTGCCAGCTCAGAAGGCTATAATTCACCCCTCCACTTT; abundance: .; d_gene: .; v_gene: TRBV6-6; j_gene: TRBJ1-6
CDR3aa: CATSRDMTEAFF; CDR3nt: TGTGCCACCAGCAGAGATATGACTGAAGCTTTCTTT; abundance: .; d_gene: .; v_gene: TRBV15; j_gene: TRBJ1-1
CDR3aa: CASRPRRGGTYNEQFF; CDR3nt: TGTGCCAGCAGACCCCGTCGGGGGGGCACTTACAATGAGCAGTTCTTC; abundance: few; d_gene: TRBD2; v_gene: TRBV6-6; j_gene: TRBJ2-1
CDR3aa: CASSPRQGGGNTIYF; CDR3nt: TGTGCCAGCAGCCCCCGACAGGGCGGCGGAAACACCATATATTTT; abundance: .; d_gene: TRBD1; v_gene: TRBV7-2; j_gene: TRBJ1-3
CDR3aa: CASSLASSWDGELFF; CDR3nt: TGTGCCAGCAGCTTAGCATCGAGTTGGGACGGGGAGCTGTTTTTT; abundance: .; d_gene: .; v_gene: TRBV11-1; j_gene: TRBJ2-2
CDR3aa: CASSESVEWASLNQPQHF; CDR3nt: TGCGCCAGCAGTGAGTCGGTAGAGTGGGCCAGCCTCAATCAGCCCCAGCATTTT; abundance: .; d_gene: .; v_gene: TRBV10-2; j_gene: TRBJ1-5
CDR3aa: CASSLGFVSYNEQFF; CDR3nt: TGCGCCAGCAGCCTCGGGTTTGTCTCCTACAATGAGCAGTTCTTC; abundance: .; d_gene: .; v_gene: TRBV4-1; j_gene: TRBJ2-1
CDR3aa: CASSLGQRNEKLFF; CDR3nt: TGTGCCAGCAGCTTGGGACAGCGGAATGAAAAACTGTTTTTT; abundance: .; d_gene: .; v_gene: TRBV5-8; j_gene: TRBJ1-4
CDR3aa: CASSPDKSYEQYF; CDR3nt: TGTGCCAGTAGTCCGGACAAGTCCTACGAGCAGTACTTC; abundance: few; d_gene: .; v_gene: TRBV19; j_gene: TRBJ2-7
CDR3aa: CASSLWFLPNPGELFF; CDR3nt: TGTGCCAGCAGCTTATGGTTTCTGCCGAATCCTGGGGAGCTGTTTTTT; abundance: .; d_gene: .; v_gene: TRBV7-2; j_gene: TRBJ2-2
CDR3aa: CASSPPRTGRDTQYF; CDR3nt: TGTGCCAGCAGTCCCCCCCGGACAGGGAGAGATACGCAGTATTTT; abundance: .; d_gene: TRBD1; v_gene: TRBV27; j_gene: TRBJ2-3
CDR3aa: CASSWRGRETQYF; CDR3nt: TGTGCCAGCAGCTGGAGGGGGCGAGAGACCCAGTACTTC; abundance: .; d_gene: .; v_gene: TRBV5-6; j_gene: TRBJ2-5
CDR3aa: CASSLATEYEQYF; CDR3nt: TGCGCCAGCAGCTTGGCTACGGAGTACGAGCAGTACTTC; abundance: .; d_gene: .; v_gene: TRBV5-1; j_gene: TRBJ2-7
CDR3aa: CASSTARQGLMTKLFF; CDR3nt: TGTGCCAGCAGCACCGCTAGACAGGGGTTGATGACAAAACTGTTTTTT; abundance: once; d_gene: TRBD1; v_gene: TRBV7-6; j_gene: TRBJ1-4
CDR3aa: CASTSRTGNTEAFF; CDR3nt: TGTGCCAGCACATCCCGGACAGGTAACACTGAAGCTTTCTTT; abundance: .; d_gene: TRBD1; v_gene: TRBV2; j_gene: TRBJ1-1
CDR3aa: CAWGGGQGPYDEQFF; CDR3nt: TGTGCCTGGGGAGGGGGACAGGGGCCCTACGATGAGCAGTTCTTC; abundance: .; d_gene: TRBD1; v_gene: TRBV30; j_gene: TRBJ2-1
CDR3aa: CAWSLTAHDQPQHF; CDR3nt: TGTGCCTGGAGCCTCACAGCGCACGATCAGCCCCAGCATTTT; abundance: .; d_gene: .; v_gene: TRBV30; j_gene: TRBJ1-5
CDR3aa: CASSLGGAPYEQYF; CDR3nt: TGTGCCAGCAGTCTCGGGGGGGCACCCTACGAGCAGTACTTC; abundance: .; d_gene: TRBD2; v_gene: TRBV6-6; j_gene: TRBJ2-7
CDR3aa: CASGLPPGGSSYEQYF; CDR3nt: TGTGCTAGTGGTTTGCCCCCCGGCGGCAGCTCCTACGAGCAGTACTTC; abundance: .; d_gene: .; v_gene: TRBV12-5; j_gene: TRBJ2-7
CDR3aa: CASSALAGGREQYF; CDR3nt: TGTGCCAGCAGCGCGCTAGCGGGGGGGCGCGAGCAGTACTTC; abundance: .; d_gene: TRBD2; v_gene: TRBV7-6; j_gene: TRBJ2-7
CDR3aa: CASSEGTPKTQYF; CDR3nt: TGTGCCAGCAGTGAAGGGACACCGAAGACCCAGTACTTC; abundance: .; d_gene: .; v_gene: TRBV2; j_gene: TRBJ2-5
CDR3aa: CASSEDPRRQFF; CDR3nt: TGTGCCAGCTCAGAGGACCCCCGTCGGCAGTTCTTC; abundance: .; d_gene: .; v_gene: TRBV19; j_gene: TRBJ2-1
CDR3aa: CASSLAAGANEQFF; CDR3nt: TGTGCCAGCAGCTTAGCGGCAGGGGCCAATGAGCAGTTCTTC; abundance: .; d_gene: .; v_gene: TRBV7-2; j_gene: TRBJ2-1
CDR3aa: CASSSGLLDTQYF; CDR3nt: TGCGCCAGCAGTTCGGGACTCCTGGATACGCAGTATTTT; abundance: .; d_gene: .; v_gene: TRBV5-1; j_gene: TRBJ2-3
CDR3aa: CASSVGTALSYEQYF; CDR3nt: TGTGCCAGCAGCGTAGGTACAGCACTAAGCTACGAGCAGTACTTC; abundance: .; d_gene: .; v_gene: TRBV9; j_gene: TRBJ2-7
CDR3aa: CASRNRDSYGYTF; CDR3nt: TGTGCCAGCAGGAACAGGGATAGCTATGGCTACACCTTC; abundance: .; d_gene: .; v_gene: TRBV6-5; j_gene: TRBJ1-2
CDR3aa: CASTPTGRTDTQYF; CDR3nt: TGTGCCAGTACCCCCACGGGTCGGACAGATACGCAGTATTTT; abundance: .; d_gene: .; v_gene: TRBV19; j_gene: TRBJ2-3
CDR3aa: CASRNWGDNNEQFF; CDR3nt: TGTGCCAGCAGGAATTGGGGGGACAACAATGAGCAGTTCTTC; abundance: .; d_gene: .; v_gene: TRBV7-2; j_gene: TRBJ2-1
CDR3aa: CASSETQDTYYGYTF; CDR3nt: TGTGCCAGCAGTGAAACCCAGGACACTTACTATGGCTACACCTTC; abundance: .; d_gene: .; v_gene: TRBV2; j_gene: TRBJ1-2